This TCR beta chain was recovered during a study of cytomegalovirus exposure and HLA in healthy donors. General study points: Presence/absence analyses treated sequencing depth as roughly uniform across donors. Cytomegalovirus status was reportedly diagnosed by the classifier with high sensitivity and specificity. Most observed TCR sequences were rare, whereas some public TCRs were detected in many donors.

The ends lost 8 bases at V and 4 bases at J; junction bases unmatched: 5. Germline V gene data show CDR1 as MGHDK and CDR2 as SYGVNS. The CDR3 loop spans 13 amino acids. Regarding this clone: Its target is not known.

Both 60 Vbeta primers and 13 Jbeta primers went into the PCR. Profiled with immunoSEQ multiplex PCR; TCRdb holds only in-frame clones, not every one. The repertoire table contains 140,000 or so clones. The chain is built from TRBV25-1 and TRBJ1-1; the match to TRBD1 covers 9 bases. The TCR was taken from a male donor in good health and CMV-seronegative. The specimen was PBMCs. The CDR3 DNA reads TGTGCCAGCCAAGGACAGGGGAGCACTGAAGCTTTCTTT. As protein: CASQGQGSTEAFF.